The 2 T cell receptor beta chains below all came from one sample that was sequenced in a study of control samples from healthy donors and cancer patients. Sequenced by immunoSEQ multiplex PCR; TCRdb stores in-frame clones only, minus some. The sample carries over 85,000 clones, about 92% recorded once. Sequenced sample: blood. The receptors shown here come from a woman aged 25 to 39 in good health.

The rearrangement links TRBV5-1 to TRBJ2-7; no clear D. Germline V gives CDR1 SGHRS, CDR2 YFSETQ. The V gene lost 2 bases and the J gene lost 2 bases, with 14 bases spanning the gap. This CDR3 has 15 residues. The CDR3 spells CASSLVSVFPYEQYF. In DNA form, the CDR3 reads TGCGCCAGCAGCTTAGTCTCAGTCTTCCCCTACGAGCAGTACTTC.

The CDR3 sequence: CASSVSGLLTDTQYF. CDR3 DNA: TGTGCCAGCAGCGTTTCGGGACTCCTCACAGATACGCAGTATTTT. The gene calls are TRBV9 and TRBJ2-3; TRBD2 might be the D (6 bases). CDR1 SGDLS and CDR2 YYNGEE come from the germline V gene. V was shortened by 2 bases and J by 2 bases, with 12 bases between the two germline ends. The CDR3 is 15 residues long.